These T cell receptor beta chains were read from a single sample in a study of CD8+CD57+ T cells in acquired aplastic anemia. TCRdb independently ran MiXCR on the reads; one entry per CDR3 protein. The sample consists of some 240,000 distinct CDR3 sequences, around 32% of them appearing once. The sequencing sample was made of sorted CD4+, CD8+, or CD8+CD57+ T cells (not recorded which) from PBMCs. All receptors derive from a human donor in good health, serving as a control. Each CDR3 is given without its conserved first and last residue. The D gene is left open where the match is weak.

TRBJ1-1	TRBV13	-	ASSFRTVSTEAF
TRBJ2-3	TRBV5-1	-	ASSEKPPDTQY
TRBJ1-3	TRBV13	-	ASSLGLYSGNTIY
TRBJ2-1	TRBV19	TRBD1	ASSRAGTAQFRF
-	TRBV7-3	TRBD1	ASTGTGSSYEQY
TRBJ2-7	TRBV2	-	ASNQGLEQY
TRBJ2-3	TRBV10-3	TRBD1	ASRQIGTGAFTDTQY
TRBJ2-6	TRBV7-3	-	ASSLAGDSGANVLT
TRBJ2-7	TRBV20-1	-	SARRLTGRYEQY
TRBJ2-3	TRBV5-1	TRBD1	ASTEPGQGGTQY
TRBJ2-5	TRBV2	-	ASSEAVSQETQY
TRBJ2-1	TRBV7-2	TRBD1	ASSPDRGEQF
TRBJ2-1	TRBV10-3	-	AISESFTSRDNEQF
TRBJ1-2	TRBV2	-	ASSEAAGDSNYGYT
TRBJ1-2	TRBV15	-	ATSRAPNNYGYT
TRBJ2-1	TRBV20-1	TRBD1	SAGGYWTGARNEQF
TRBJ2-7	TRBV25-1	-	ASNLLSEYH
TRBJ1-1	TRBV12-3/TRBV12-4	-	ASSTDGNTEAF
TRBJ1-1	TRBV20-1	-	SARGRQPTATEAF
TRBJ2-5	TRBV20-1	-	SARAGVQSETQY
TRBJ1-2	TRBV19	-	ASSRGGNYGYT
TRBJ1-1	TRBV19	-	ASSSQATEAF
TRBJ1-5	TRBV4-1	-	ASSQVGYSNQPQH
TRBJ1-2	TRBV10-3	-	AISGKGDLPYGYT
TRBJ2-7	TRBV11-2	TRBD2	ASSARTSGGLEQY
TRBJ2-2	TRBV20-1	-	SAIQGWGTGELF
TRBJ2-7	TRBV5-1	TRBD2	ASCMGTSGVYEQY
TRBJ1-1	TRBV10-3	-	ASSRVPGGTEAF
TRBJ1-2	TRBV20-1	-	SAGRLVYGYT
TRBJ2-3	TRBV11-2	-	ASSLGQGSLDTQY
TRBJ1-2	TRBV6-1	-	ASRDETVANYGYT
TRBJ2-1	TRBV29-1	TRBD2	SVETSGGNEQF
TRBJ1-1	TRBV18	-	ASSPLSGPEAF